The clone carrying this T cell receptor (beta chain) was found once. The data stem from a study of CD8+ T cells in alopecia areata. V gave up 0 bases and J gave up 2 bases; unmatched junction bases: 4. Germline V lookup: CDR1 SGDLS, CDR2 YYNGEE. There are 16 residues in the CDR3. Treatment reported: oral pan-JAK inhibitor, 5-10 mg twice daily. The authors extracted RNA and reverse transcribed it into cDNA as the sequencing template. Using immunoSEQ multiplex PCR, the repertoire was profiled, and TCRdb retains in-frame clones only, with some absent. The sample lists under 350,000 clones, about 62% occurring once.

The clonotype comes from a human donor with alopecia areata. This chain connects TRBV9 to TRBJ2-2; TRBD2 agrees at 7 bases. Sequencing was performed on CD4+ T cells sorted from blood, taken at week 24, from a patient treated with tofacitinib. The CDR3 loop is CASSVGAGSNTGELFF. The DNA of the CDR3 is TGTGCCAGCAGCGTAGGAGCGGGGAGTAACACCGGGGAGCTGTTTTTT. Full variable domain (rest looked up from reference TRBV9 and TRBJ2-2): DSGVTQTPKHLITATGQRVTLRCSPRSGDLSVYWYQQSLDQGLQFLIQYYNGEERAKGNILERFSAQQFPDLHSELNLSSLELGDSALYFCASSVGAGSNTGELFFGEGSRLTVL.